A single sample gave rise to the 13 T cell receptor beta chains below, sequenced in a study of blood T cells in healthy people across ages. A J-beta primer mix and a sample-barcoded 5' primer were used in a second PCR of roughly 6 to 11 cycles. TCRdb passed the 5' RACE reads through MiXCR, listing each CDR3 protein once. The data contain 1.5 million to 2 million distinct CDR3 sequences, 28% of them singletons. Sequencing was carried out using blood. Source of these receptors: a woman aged 30 to 39 in good health.

This chain connects TRBV12-3 or TRBV12-4 to TRBJ1-2; weak D call: TRBD1 (5 bases). The CDR3 consists of 13 residues. V was trimmed by 2 bases and J by 6 bases, leaving 10 bases between them. CDR3 coding DNA: TGTGCCAGCAGTTTAAGGGGCAGGAATGGCTACACCTTC. Residues: CASSLRGRNGYTF.

This clonotype has just a few counts. The chain employs TRBV9 and TRBJ2-5; 8 nucleotides align to TRBD2. The CDR3 extends over 16 amino acids. The germline V gene has CDR1 SGDLS and CDR2 YYNGEE. Trimming at V came to 0 bases and at J to 5 bases, leaving 9 bases not matched to a gene. The CDR3 is CASSVVDGRARETQYF. The CDR3 DNA is TGTGCCAGCAGCGTAGTCGACGGGAGGGCTAGGGAGACCCAGTACTTC.

The chain is built from TRBV5-1 and TRBJ2-1; D tentatively fits TRBD1 or TRBD2 (5 bases each). Trimming took off 3 bases at V and 0 bases at J, with 13 bases between the two ends. The germline V gene encodes CDR1 SGHRS and CDR2 YFSETQ. CDR3 size: 16 residues. This chain's CDR3 is CASSWGPDNSYNEQFF. The CDR3 DNA sequence: TGCGCCAGCAGCTGGGGACCGGACAACTCCTACAATGAGCAGTTCTTC.

The sample holds a few counts of this clonotype. The chain carries TRBV12-3 or TRBV12-4 and TRBJ2-3; weak D call: TRBD2 (5 bases). This CDR3 is built from 16 residues. V lost 6 bases and J 3 bases, leaving 19 bases between the germline ends. The CDR3 nucleotides are TGTGCCAGCAGCGTCCCCGGAATGGAGGCGACAGATACGCAGTATTTT. It is translated as CASSVPGMEATDTQYF.

The chain combines TRBV28 with TRBJ1-2; 7 bases agree with TRBD1. V was clipped by 7 bases and J by 4 bases; unmatched bases: 12. The CDR3 is 15 amino acids. Germline V CDR1 and CDR2: MDHEN, SYDVKM. The CDR3 protein is CASKRPRGNRYGYTF. CDR3 sequence (DNA): TGTGCCAGCAAAAGACCCAGGGGGAACCGCTATGGCTACACCTTC.

This clonotype was found a few times. The chain links TRBV5-1 to TRBJ1-2; D uncertain. V was pared by 4 bases and J by 8 bases, with 18 bases between. The CDR3 totals 14 residues. Germline V lookup: CDR1 SGHRS, CDR2 YFSETQ. The CDR3 spells CASSLDDGRRGYTF. The CDR3 nucleotides read TGCGCCAGCAGCCTGGACGACGGACGGCGGGGCTACACCTTC.

The chain recombines TRBV6-5 with TRBJ2-5, with TRBD1 as a possible D gene (6 bases). The CDR3 is 13 residues long. In germline, CDR1 is MNHEY, CDR2 SVGAGI. V was pared by 6 bases and J by 0 bases, with 8 bases between. CDR3 coding DNA: TGTGCCAGCAGGCAGGGGAACCAAGAGACCCAGTACTTC. It codes for CASRQGNQETQYF.

The J gene is TRBJ2-1, the V gene TRBV19; D not certain. Trimming stripped 3 bases from V and 2 bases from J, with 14 bases between. Germline CDR1 reads LNHDA; CDR2 reads SQIVND (reference sequence). The CDR3 extends over 16 amino acids. Here the CDR3 DNA reads TGTGCCAGTAGTATTGGGGTATCCCGTACCTACAATGAGCAGTTCTTC. Residues: CASSIGVSRTYNEQFF.

In regard to this clonotype: Mismatch with germline at one junction end may stem from a read error. The chain uses TRBV10-3 and TRBJ2-7; possible D gene TRBD2, 6 bases. The germline CDR1 and CDR2 sequences are ENHRY and SYGVKD. The CDR3 runs to 13 residues. The CDR3: CATISGSSYGQYF. Written as DNA, the CDR3 is TGTGCCACGATTAGCGGCAGCTCCTACGGGCAGTACTTC.

This clonotype showed up just a few times. V usage is TRBV7-2 and J usage is TRBJ2-1; D is perhaps TRBD1 or TRBD2 (5 bases each). This CDR3 spans 15 amino acids. V was cut by 4 bases and J by 6 bases, with 16 bases left in between. The germline CDR1 and CDR2 sequences are SGHTA and FQGNSA. The CDR3 loop reads CASSSPGTLPNEQFF. The CDR3 nucleotides read TGTGCCAGCAGCTCCCCAGGGACCCTTCCCAATGAGCAGTTCTTC.

The J gene is TRBJ1-6, the V gene TRBV7-9; 7 nucleotides align to TRBD1. V dropped 5 bases and J dropped 6; count of bases not matched to a gene: 10. This CDR3 has 16 residues. Germline assignment: CDR1 SEHNR and CDR2 FQNEAQ (reference sequence). CDR3 nucleotides: TGTGCCAGCAGCCCGCCAACAGGGGCGGCTAATTCACCCCTCCACTTT. This encodes CASSPPTGAANSPLHF. The variable domain in full, completed from reference TRBV7-9 and TRBJ1-6, reads DTGVSQNPRHKITKRGQNVTFRCDPISEHNRLYWYRQTLGQGPEFLTYFQNEAQLEKSRLLSDRFSAERPKGSFSTLEIQRTEQGDSAMYLCASSPPTGAANSPLHFGNGTRLTVT.

This clonotype was detected a few times. The rearrangement joins TRBV11-2 to TRBJ2-3; D is perhaps TRBD2 (5 bases). The germline V and J ends were trimmed by 1 base and 4 bases, with 12 bases remaining between them. The CDR3 has 15 amino acids. Looked up from germline, CDR1 is SGHAT and CDR2 is FQNNGV. CDR3 coding DNA: TGTGCCAGCAGCTTAGCGATCCCGCGGGCAGATACGCAGTATTTT. It is translated as CASSLAIPRADTQYF. The variable domain in full, completed from reference TRBV11-2 and TRBJ2-3, reads EAGVAQSPRYKIIEKRQSVAFWCNPISGHATLYWYQQILGQGPKLLIQFQNNGVVDDSQLPKDRFSAERLKGVDSTLKIQPAKLEDSAVYLCASSLAIPRADTQYFGPGTRLTVL.

The V gene is TRBV7-2, the J gene TRBJ2-3; maybe TRBD1 (5 bases). Germline V gene data show CDR1 as SGHTA and CDR2 as FQGNSA. This CDR3 contains 14 residues. The germline V and J ends were trimmed by 1 base and 5 bases, with 10 bases remaining between them. CDR3 DNA sequence: TGTGCCAGCAGCTTAGGGGGCAGGGTAGATACGCAGTATTTT. The encoded protein is CASSLGGRVDTQYF.